The rows below give T cell receptor beta chains drawn from one sample of a study of T cell repertoires in cytomegalovirus infection. TCRdb passed the reads through MiXCR, listing each CDR3 protein once. The sample lists roughly 69,000 distinct CDR3 sequences, over 20% seen once, with around 70% in the top ten. These receptors' antigens are unknown. The sequencing here drew on CD8+ T cells from cultured PBMCs, taken from culture after CMV antigen stimulation. All receptors come from a human donor in good health (CMV status not recorded). Some clones in this sample may be carry-over from other donors' samples. CDR3s include the opening cysteine and the closing phenylalanine or tryptophan. The order of the fields is D gene, clone size, J gene, V gene, CDR3 protein, CDR3 DNA. The D gene is left open where the match is weak. Only some rows state a clone size, as once, few, many or a class for expanded clones.

D gene: -; clone size: -; J gene: TRBJ2-7; V gene: TRBV27; CDR3 protein: CASSLSRLYQQYF; CDR3 DNA: TGTGCCAGCAGTTTATCTCGTCTTTACCAGCAGTACTTC
D gene: -; clone size: -; J gene: TRBJ1-3; V gene: TRBV6-1; CDR3 protein: CASSEAGNSGNTIYF; CDR3 DNA: TGTGCCAGCAGTGAGGCGGGTAACTCTGGAAACACCATATATTTT
D gene: -; clone size: -; J gene: TRBJ1-2; V gene: TRBV20-1; CDR3 protein: CSARDQGSDYGYTF; CDR3 DNA: TGCAGTGCTAGAGATCAGGGGTCCGACTATGGCTACACCTTC
D gene: -; clone size: -; J gene: TRBJ2-1; V gene: TRBV9; CDR3 protein: CATSEGGPYNEQFF; CDR3 DNA: TGTGCCACCTCTGAGGGAGGACCCTACAATGAGCAGTTCTTC
D gene: -; clone size: -; J gene: TRBJ2-7; V gene: TRBV7-9; CDR3 protein: CASSLAGSESYEQYF; CDR3 DNA: TGTGCCAGCAGCTTAGCAGGGTCCGAATCCTACGAGCAGTACTTC
D gene: TRBD2; clone size: -; J gene: TRBJ2-7; V gene: TRBV7-2; CDR3 protein: CASSLIGLVSYEQYF; CDR3 DNA: TGTGCCAGCAGCTTAATAGGACTAGTGTCCTACGAGCAGTACTTC
D gene: -; clone size: few; J gene: TRBJ2-7; V gene: TRBV12-3/TRBV12-4; CDR3 protein: CASSLGQSLDEQYF; CDR3 DNA: TGTGCCAGCAGTTTAGGACAGAGCTTAGACGAGCAGTACTTC
D gene: TRBD2; clone size: few; J gene: TRBJ2-3; V gene: TRBV7-9; CDR3 protein: CASSLNPGLAEYTDTQYF; CDR3 DNA: TGTGCCAGCAGCTTAAACCCCGGACTAGCGGAATACACAGATACGCAGTATTTT
D gene: TRBD2; clone size: -; J gene: TRBJ2-1; V gene: TRBV7-9; CDR3 protein: CASSPTSGGRYNEQFF; CDR3 DNA: TGTGCCAGCAGCCCCACTAGCGGGGGGAGATACAATGAGCAGTTCTTC
D gene: -; clone size: -; J gene: TRBJ2-1; V gene: TRBV11-2; CDR3 protein: CASSPPSDEQFF; CDR3 DNA: TGTGCCAGCAGCCCCCCCTCCGATGAGCAGTTCTTC
D gene: -; clone size: -; J gene: TRBJ1-5; V gene: TRBV28; CDR3 protein: CASRQYSNQPQHF; CDR3 DNA: TGTGCCAGCAGACAGTATAGCAATCAGCCCCAGCATTTT
D gene: TRBD1; clone size: -; J gene: TRBJ1-5; V gene: TRBV20-1; CDR3 protein: CGLDRINQPQHF; CDR3 DNA: TGCGGGCTGGACAGGATCAATCAGCCCCAGCATTTT
D gene: -; clone size: once; J gene: TRBJ1-1; V gene: TRBV7-2; CDR3 protein: CASSLWSGRPTNTEAFF; CDR3 DNA: TGTGCCAGCAGCTTATGGTCAGGCAGGCCAACGAACACTGAAGCTTTCTTT
D gene: -; clone size: few; J gene: TRBJ2-7; V gene: TRBV7-2; CDR3 protein: CASSQRSGSYEQYF; CDR3 DNA: TGTGCCAGCAGCCAGCGGTCCGGATCCTACGAGCAGTACTTC
D gene: TRBD2; clone size: medium-sized; J gene: TRBJ2-5; V gene: TRBV7-2; CDR3 protein: CASRLAGGPQETQYF; CDR3 DNA: TGTGCCAGCAGACTAGCGGGGGGGCCGCAAGAGACCCAGTACTTC
D gene: TRBD1; clone size: -; J gene: TRBJ2-1; V gene: TRBV27; CDR3 protein: CASSYLRTGELWNEQFF; CDR3 DNA: TGTGCCAGCAGTTACTTACGGACAGGGGAGTTGTGGAATGAGCAGTTCTTC
D gene: -; clone size: few; J gene: TRBJ1-1; V gene: TRBV4-3; CDR3 protein: CASSQERGHTEAFF; CDR3 DNA: TGCGCCAGCAGCCAAGAAAGGGGCCACACTGAAGCTTTCTTT